In its sample, the clone carrying this T cell receptor beta chain was seen many times. The data belong to a study of T cells in Graves' hyperthyroidism and ophthalmopathy. Study-wide context: Peripheral blood draws took place at initial diagnosis, ahead of any treatment.

Regions amplified from RNA transcripts were the TCR beta CDR3 regions. The TCR CDR3 was amplified in a first-round RT-PCR using the HTBI primer set. TCRdb analysed the multiplex PCR reads with MiXCR anew, one entry per CDR3 protein. Of about 400,000 distinct CDR3 sequences detected, under 15% appear once; the ten largest clones hold 30% to 35%. Patients aged 18 to 65 had newly diagnosed hyperthyroidism that had lasted under 2 months. This TCR was recovered from a woman under 40 with Graves' hyperthyroidism. Sequenced material: blood.

CDR3 amino acids: CASSESGGVVGAFF. CDR3 sequence (DNA): TGTGCCAGCAGTGAATCGGGGGGCGTTGTTGGGGCTTTCTTT. This sequence joins TRBV2 and TRBJ1-1; D might be TRBD1 (6 bases). This CDR3 comprises 14 residues. V gave up 2 bases and J gave up 11 bases, with 18 bases separating them. CDR1 is SNHLY and CDR2 is FYNNEI in the germline V gene.